The next 30 T cell receptor beta chains were all read from a single sample in a study of radiotherapy plus CTLA-4 blockade in lung cancer. Profiled with immunoSEQ multiplex PCR; TCRdb holds only in-frame clones, not every one. Seen here are roughly 110,000 clones, more than 75% observed once, and the top ten hold 2.4%. The sequencing here drew on peripheral blood, taken from a patient treated with radiotherapy plus ipilimumab. The receptor source for this set is a human donor with non-small cell lung cancer that progressed on radiotherapy plus ipilimumab. Some clones in this sample may be carry-over from other donors' samples.

The J gene is TRBJ2-5, the V gene TRBV6-6, with D perhaps matching TRBD1 (6 bases). The CDR3 consists of 15 residues. The V and J ends lost 0 bases and 3 bases respectively, with 11 bases between them. Germline values: CDR1 MNHNY, CDR2 SVGAGI (reference sequence). In DNA form, the CDR3 reads TGTGCCAGCAGTTACTCCCTAAACAGGGAAGAGACCCAGTACTTC. Protein sequence: CASSYSLNREETQYF.

This clone is a singleton in its sample. The rearrangement joins TRBV15 to TRBJ1-1, with 8 bases matching TRBD1. CDR1 is LNHNV and CDR2 is YYDKDF in the germline V gene (reference sequence). The CDR3 is made up of 14 amino acids. V lost 1 base, J lost 4 bases, and 2 bases stayed unmatched. The CDR3 is CATSRGDRSTEAFF. The DNA for the CDR3 is TGTGCCACCAGCAGAGGGGACAGGTCCACTGAAGCTTTCTTT. The full variable domain, rest sourced from reference TRBV15 and TRBJ1-1, is DAMVIQNPRYQVTQFGKPVTLSCSQTLNHNVMYWYQQKSSQAPKLLFHYYDKDFNNEADTPDNFQSRRPNTSFCFLDIRSPGLGDTAMYLCATSRGDRSTEAFFGQGTRLTVV.

The V and J genes are TRBV2 and TRBJ1-5; D is unresolved. CDR1 SNHLY and CDR2 FYNNEI come from the germline V gene. Trimming removed 2 bases from V and 0 bases from J, with 5 bases in between. The CDR3 consists of 14 residues. The CDR3 loop reads CASSEHYSNQPQHF. The DNA for the CDR3 is TGTGCCAGCAGTGAACACTATAGCAATCAGCCCCAGCATTTT.

The rearrangement links TRBV2 to TRBJ1-1, with D maybe TRBD1 (5 bases). V was pared by 4 bases and J by 4 bases, with 13 bases between. This CDR3 is 14 amino acids long. Germline CDR1 reads SNHLY; CDR2 reads FYNNEI. CDR3 sequence: CASSVRGIGTEAFF. The CDR3 DNA reads as TGTGCCAGCAGTGTACGGGGGATTGGCACTGAAGCTTTCTTT.

The rearrangement joins TRBV28 to TRBJ2-3, with 7 bases lining up with TRBD2. Germline CDR1 MDHEN, CDR2 SYDVKM. V was pared by 6 bases and J by 2 bases, with 14 bases of the junction left unmatched. The CDR3 sequence is 17 residues long. In DNA, the CDR3 is TGTGCCAGCAGAAGCGGGGCAGCGACCATTTTCACAGATACGCAGTATTTT. Amino acid sequence: CASRSGAATIFTDTQYF.

As to this clone: The identical CDR3 is also encoded by other nucleotide sequences in the sample. The chain uses TRBV9 and TRBJ2-3; D is unclear. Looked up from germline, CDR1 is SGDLS and CDR2 is YYNGEE. Trimming removed 0 bases from V and 4 bases from J, with 6 bases in between. The CDR3 length is 13 residues. The CDR3 region has the DNA TGTGCCAGCAGCGTAGGGTCCCCAGATACGCAGTATTTT. As protein: CASSVGSPDTQYF.

The chain has TRBV6-5 and TRBJ2-5; D may match TRBD1 or TRBD2 (5 bases each). The CDR3 totals 14 residues. The V gene lost 1 base and the J gene lost 3 bases, with 9 bases spanning the gap. The germline V gene encodes CDR1 MNHEY and CDR2 SVGAGI. CDR3 in amino acids: CASSYLGTEETQYF. DNA for the CDR3: TGTGCCAGCAGTTACTTAGGGACCGAAGAGACCCAGTACTTC.

This sequence joins TRBV6-1 and TRBJ1-4; D is unclear. The V gene lost 3 bases and the J gene lost 2 bases, with 4 bases spanning the gap. Germline CDR1 and CDR2: MNHNS and SASEGT. The CDR3 extends over 13 amino acids. DNA for the CDR3: TGTGCCAGCAGTGAGGTGACTAATGAAAAACTGTTTTTT. Its translation: CASSEVTNEKLFF.

CDR3 amino acids: CASSRDSPPEQFF. CDR3 nucleotide sequence: TGTGCCAGTAGTAGGGACAGTCCACCTGAGCAGTTCTTC. The chain couples TRBV19 to TRBJ2-1, with 7 bases fitting TRBD1. The CDR3 consists of 13 residues. The germline V gene has CDR1 LNHDA and CDR2 SQIVND (reference sequence). The J segment lost 9 bases and the V segment lost 4 bases, leaving 6 bases of the junction unmatched.

The gene calls are TRBV18 and TRBJ2-1; 8 bases are shared with TRBD2. Germline assignment: CDR1 KGHSH and CDR2 LQKENI. V lost 5 bases, J lost 5 bases, and 2 bases stayed unmatched. The CDR3 contains 13 residues. The CDR3 sequence is CASSGTSHNEQFF. The CDR3 coding sequence is TGTGCCAGCTCAGGGACTAGTCACAATGAGCAGTTCTTC.

The chain is built from TRBV15 and TRBJ2-5; D may correspond to TRBD1 or TRBD2 (5 bases each). With 3 bases removed from V and 5 bases from J, the gap between germline ends came to 16 bases. Germline CDR1 LNHNV, CDR2 YYDKDF (reference sequence). The CDR3 totals 15 residues. In nucleotides, the CDR3 is TGTGCCACCAGCAGGTCGGGTGACTGGGGGGAGACCCAGTACTTC. This codes for CATSRSGDWGETQYF. Filled out from reference TRBV15 and TRBJ2-5, the complete variable domain reads DAMVIQNPRYQVTQFGKPVTLSCSQTLNHNVMYWYQQKSSQAPKLLFHYYDKDFNNEADTPDNFQSRRPNTSFCFLDIRSPGLGDTAMYLCATSRSGDWGETQYFGPGTRLLVL.

Here the CDR3 DNA reads TGTGCCAGCAGCCAGCGCGGGACAGATACGCAGTATTTT. It is translated as CASSQRGTDTQYF. This sequence joins TRBV6-5 and TRBJ2-3, with D perhaps TRBD2 (5 bases). Germline lookup yields CDR1 MNHEY and CDR2 SVGAGI. V lost 6 bases, J lost 3 bases, and 10 bases lay in between. The CDR3 totals 13 residues.

This clone was detected once. The chain couples TRBV6-5 to TRBJ2-2; 7 nucleotides align to TRBD2. This CDR3 is 15 amino acids long. Germline V gene data show CDR1 as MNHEY and CDR2 as SVGAGI. Unmatched junction bases numbered 8, after V lost 2 bases and J lost 8 bases. In DNA form, the CDR3 reads TGTGCCAGCAGTTACAGCGGGGCCGAGGTGGGGGAGCTGTTTTTT. Protein sequence: CASSYSGAEVGELFF.

The rearrangement links TRBV25-1 to TRBJ1-2; the D is unclear. The germline V and J ends were trimmed by 3 bases and 0 bases, with 14 bases remaining between them. The CDR3 loop spans 16 amino acids. CDR1 and CDR2 (germline): MGHDK, SYGVNS. CDR3 amino acids: CASSETTHDPNYGYTF. In nucleotides, the CDR3 is TGTGCCAGCAGTGAGACCACCCATGACCCTAACTATGGCTACACCTTC.

The chain employs TRBV4-3 and TRBJ2-5, with a possible D match to TRBD1 (6 bases). V dropped 2 bases and J dropped 1 base, with 11 bases sitting between them. Germline V CDR1 and CDR2: LGHNA, YSLEER. The CDR3 sequence is 15 residues long. CDR3 amino acids: CASSQRWGPQETQYF. The CDR3 DNA sequence: TGCGCCAGCAGCCAAAGGTGGGGGCCCCAAGAGACCCAGTACTTC.

The chain links TRBV4-2 to TRBJ1-6; D is unclear. Germline V gene lookup returns CDR1 LGHNA and CDR2 YNFKEQ. Trimming stripped 0 bases from V and 9 bases from J, with 9 bases between. The CDR3 sequence is 14 residues long. In DNA form, the CDR3 reads TGTGCCAGCAGCCAAGACCTTCTAAGTTCACCCCTCCACTTT. As protein: CASSQDLLSSPLHF.

The chain uses TRBV11-3 and TRBJ2-1; 10 bases fit TRBD2. J gave up 3 bases and V 5 bases, and 4 bases lay outside the gene matches. The germline V gene has CDR1 SGHNT and CDR2 YENEEA. This CDR3 is 15 amino acids long. The CDR3 is CASSPLAGDYNEQFF. The CDR3 nucleotides read TGTGCCAGCAGCCCTCTAGCGGGGGACTACAATGAGCAGTTCTTC. The complete variable domain, with remaining parts taken from reference TRBV11-3 and TRBJ2-1, reads EAGVVQSPRYKIIEKKQPVAFWCNPISGHNTLYWYLQNLGQGPELLIRYENEEAVDDSQLPKDRFSAERLKGVDSTLKIQPAELGDSAVYLCASSPLAGDYNEQFFGPGTRLTVL.

The chain carries TRBV7-8 and TRBJ2-3; 7 bases are a match to TRBD1. This CDR3 has 16 amino acids. The J segment lost 0 bases and the V segment lost 8 bases, leaving 11 bases of the junction unmatched. Looked up from germline, CDR1 is SGHVS and CDR2 is FQNEAQ. CDR3 region: CASGGGWDRSTDTQYF. Written as DNA, the CDR3 is TGTGCCAGCGGGGGCGGTTGGGACAGAAGCACAGATACGCAGTATTTT.

The CDR3 bases are TGTGCCAGCAGTGAAACCGGACTAGTTCGTGAGCAGTTCTTC. Translated, it gives CASSETGLVREQFF. The chain couples TRBV2 to TRBJ2-1, with 7 bases identical to TRBD2. CDR3 length equals 14 residues. Germline V gene data show CDR1 as SNHLY and CDR2 as FYNNEI. The ends lost 2 bases at V and 9 bases at J; junction bases unmatched: 7.

This clone was seen only once. The rearrangement uses TRBV6-4 and TRBJ2-1; tentative D call: TRBD2 (5 bases). CDR1 MRHNA and CDR2 SNTAGT come from the germline V gene. V was pared by 6 bases and J by 3 bases, with 15 bases between. The length of the CDR3 is 15 residues. CDR3 nucleotides: TGTGCCAGCAGCCTAAGTACGGGGTACTACAATGAGCAGTTCTTC. It specifies CASSLSTGYYNEQFF.

This clone is medium-sized by share. V gene TRBV2 combines with J gene TRBJ1-3; no clear D gene. The CDR3 runs to 10 residues. With 8 bases removed from V and 4 bases from J, the gap between germline ends came to 3 bases. CDR1 is SNHLY and CDR2 is FYNNEI in the germline V gene. The CDR3 region has the DNA TGTGCCAGCGGAGGAAACACCATATATTTT. Protein product: CASGGNTIYF.

The genes are TRBV4-1 and TRBJ2-7; 9 nucleotides agree with TRBD1. This CDR3 spans 15 amino acids. CDR1 MGHRA and CDR2 YSYEKL come from the germline V gene. The V gene end was trimmed by 6 bases and the J gene end by 3 bases; junction bases not matched to a gene: 9. The CDR3 DNA is TGCGCCAGCAGTACTAACAGGGGGCGGCTCTACGAGCAGTACTTC. Translation: CASSTNRGRLYEQYF.

The chain carries TRBV5-5 and TRBJ2-7, with 7 nucleotides matching TRBD1. The V gene end was trimmed by 4 bases and the J gene end by 3 bases; junction bases not matched to a gene: 7. The germline V gene has CDR1 SGHKS and CDR2 YYEKEE (reference sequence). There are 14 residues in the CDR3. The chain's CDR3 is CASSGTDRHYEQYF. CDR3 DNA sequence: TGTGCCAGCAGCGGGACAGACAGACACTACGAGCAGTACTTC.

The chain couples TRBV7-9 to TRBJ2-3; D not certain. This CDR3 comprises 13 residues. Trimming cost V 1 base and J 2 bases, with 4 bases left between them. Germline CDR1 SEHNR, CDR2 FQNEAQ (reference sequence). This CDR3 is CASSLGVTDTQYF. CDR3 sequence (DNA): TGTGCCAGCAGCTTAGGAGTCACAGATACGCAGTATTTT.

The gene calls are TRBV11-1 and TRBJ2-1, with 8 positions matching TRBD2. Germline lookup yields CDR1 SGHAT and CDR2 FQDESV (reference sequence). This CDR3 is built from 19 residues. The V and J ends lost 6 bases and 5 bases, in that order; junction bases with no gene match: 21. CDR3 protein: CASRGLPTRRAGGHNEQFF. In nucleotides, the CDR3 is TGTGCCAGCAGAGGCCTTCCAACTAGGAGGGCGGGGGGCCACAATGAGCAGTTCTTC.

The rearrangement links TRBV18 to TRBJ2-7; 8 bases are shared with TRBD1. This CDR3 is 14 amino acids long. The germline CDR1 and CDR2 sequences are KGHSH and LQKENI. V lost 1 base, J lost 5 bases, and 4 bases stayed unmatched. CDR3 protein: CASSPQTGANEQYF. CDR3 DNA sequence: TGTGCCAGCTCACCACAGACAGGGGCCAACGAGCAGTACTTC.

This clone has a handful of counts. This sequence joins TRBV11-3 and TRBJ2-2; D is possibly TRBD2 (6 bases). The V gene's germline CDR1 is SGHNT and CDR2 YENEEA. The CDR3 runs 16 residues. V lost 5 bases and J 7 bases, leaving 20 bases between the germline ends. CDR3 in amino acids: CASSRGGSAGNGELFF. In nucleotides, the CDR3 is TGTGCCAGCAGCCGTGGGGGGAGTGCGGGGAACGGGGAGCTGTTTTTT.

This rearrangement joins TRBV4-3 to TRBJ1-1; no clear D. This CDR3 is built from 13 residues. V gave up 0 bases and J gave up 4 bases, with 6 bases separating them. CDR1 and CDR2 from the germline V gene are LGHNA and YSLEER. CDR3 in amino acids: CASSQDHSTEAFF. The DNA for the CDR3 is TGCGCCAGCAGCCAAGACCACAGCACTGAAGCTTTCTTT.

This chain joins TRBV7-2 and TRBJ1-6, with unresolved D. This CDR3 is built from 12 residues. Germline CDR1 reads SGHTA; CDR2 reads FQGNSA. The germline V and J ends were trimmed by 1 base and 9 bases, with 4 bases remaining between them. The CDR3 is CASSLDSSPLHF. The CDR3 DNA reads as TGTGCCAGCAGCTTAGATAGTTCACCCCTCCACTTT.

The genes are TRBV10-2 and TRBJ2-7, with TRBD2 as a possible D gene (6 bases). The V gene lost 3 bases and the J gene lost 4 bases, with 16 bases spanning the gap. Germline CDR1 reads WSHSY; CDR2 reads SAAADI. CDR3 length: 15 residues. The CDR3 is CASSDGRLLGYEQYF. The CDR3 DNA is TGCGCCAGCAGTGACGGGAGACTCCTGGGGTACGAGCAGTACTTC.